Following are 25 T cell receptor beta chains from one sample sequenced in a study of T cells in Graves' hyperthyroidism and ophthalmopathy. TCR beta CDR3 sequences were amplified from RNA transcripts. TCR CDR3 underwent first-round RT-PCR with the HTBI primer set. Each CDR3 protein is one row after TCRdb ran MiXCR on the multiplex PCR reads. The repertoire consists of about 540,000 distinct CDR3 sequences, with 46% occurring once and the leading ten covering roughly 8.2%. Sequenced sample: peripheral blood or thyroid tissue (not recorded which). These TCRs come from a woman aged 18-35 years with Graves' hyperthyroidism.

The chain is built from TRBV19 and TRBJ1-2, with TRBD1 identical over 8 bases. Trimming took 4 bases from V and 1 from J; bases not matched to a gene: 5. The CDR3 has 15 amino acids. Germline V CDR1 and CDR2: LNHDA, SQIVND (reference sequence). The CDR3 loop reads CASSKGQGVNYGYTF. In DNA form, the CDR3 reads TGTGCCAGTAGTAAAGGACAGGGAGTTAACTATGGCTACACCTTC.

The chain combines TRBV7-9 with TRBJ2-4; no firm D call. The ends were cut back, 3 bases at V and 0 bases at J, with 6 bases in the middle. The CDR3 has 14 residues. Germline loops: CDR1 SEHNR, CDR2 FQNEAQ (reference sequence). CDR3 protein: CASSFELAKNIQYF. For the CDR3, the DNA is TGTGCCAGCAGCTTCGAACTAGCCAAAAACATTCAGTACTTC. The complete variable domain, with remaining parts taken from reference TRBV7-9 and TRBJ2-4, reads DTGVSQNPRHKITKRGQNVTFRCDPISEHNRLYWYRQTLGQGPEFLTYFQNEAQLEKSRLLSDRFSAERPKGSFSTLEIQRTEQGDSAMYLCASSFELAKNIQYFGAGTRLSVL.

The rearrangement uses TRBV29-1 and TRBJ1-1, with a tentative D call TRBD1 (5 bases). The CDR3 extends over 12 amino acids. Per germline, CDR1 SQVTM and CDR2 ANQGSEA. The CDR3 spells CSAPAGGTEAFF. The DNA for the CDR3 is TGCAGTGCTCCCGCGGGGGGGACTGAAGCTTTCTTT.

CDR3 in amino acids: CASSFPFRGRTEAFF. CDR3 DNA: TGTGCCAGCAGTTTTCCCTTCAGGGGGCGCACTGAAGCTTTCTTT. V is TRBV7-8 and J is TRBJ1-1, with 8 positions matching TRBD1. This CDR3 has 15 amino acids. Germline trimming cut 6 bases from V and 4 bases from J; bases unmatched to any gene: 10. Germline assignment: CDR1 SGHVS and CDR2 FQNEAQ. Complete variable domain (other parts from reference TRBV7-8 and TRBJ1-1): GAGVSQSPRYKVAKRGQDVALRCDPISGHVSLFWYQQALGQGPEFLTYFQNEAQLDKSGLPSDRFFAERPEGSVSTLKIQRTQQEDSAVYLCASSFPFRGRTEAFFGQGTRLTVV.

This rearrangement joins TRBV20-1 to TRBJ2-2, with 10 bases identical to TRBD1. Germline V gene data show CDR1 as DFQATT and CDR2 as SNEGSKA (reference sequence). The CDR3 is 15 amino acids. The ends lost 5 bases at V and 4 bases at J; junction bases unmatched: 7. The CDR3 spells CSAADRGRSTGELFF. In DNA form, the CDR3 reads TGCAGTGCTGCAGACAGGGGGCGAAGCACCGGGGAGCTGTTTTTT.

This clonotype occurred a few times. Here the CDR3 DNA reads TGTGCCAGCAGACCGGGACAGGGAGGTGAAAAACTGTTTTTT. It is translated as CASRPGQGGEKLFF. The V gene is TRBV2, the J gene TRBJ1-4; 9 nucleotides agree with TRBD1. Germline lookup yields CDR1 SNHLY and CDR2 FYNNEI. The CDR3 sequence is 14 residues long. V was pared by 6 bases and J by 7 bases, with 6 bases of the junction left unmatched.

This clonotype was counted at least ten times. The CDR3 DNA reads as TGTGCCAGCAGTGGACAGGGGTACGAGCAGTACTTC. Amino acid sequence: CASSGQGYEQYF. The chain couples TRBV2 to TRBJ2-7; 8 nucleotides agree with TRBD1. The V gene end was trimmed by 4 bases and the J gene end by 4 bases; junction bases not matched to a gene: 0. The germline V gene encodes CDR1 SNHLY and CDR2 FYNNEI. The CDR3 is 12 amino acids.

This clonotype was seen only a few times. The CDR3 sequence is CASSYSRDRDVEQYF. The CDR3 region has the DNA TGTGCCAGCAGTTACTCTAGGGACAGGGATGTCGAGCAGTACTTC. The chain employs TRBV2 and TRBJ2-7; 9 bases match TRBD1. The V gene end was trimmed by 5 bases and the J gene end by 6 bases; junction bases not matched to a gene: 11. This CDR3 spans 15 amino acids. Germline-derived CDR1 and CDR2 are SNHLY and FYNNEI.

This chain uses TRBV19 with TRBJ1-2; D is perhaps TRBD1 (5 bases). The V end was cut by 6 bases, the J end by 3 bases, with 11 bases between. Germline V gene data show CDR1 as LNHDA and CDR2 as SQIVND (reference sequence). The CDR3 is 13 residues long. The CDR3 DNA sequence: TGTGCCAGTAGCCCCGGGACCTACTATGGCTACACCTTC. Its translation is CASSPGTYYGYTF.

The J gene is TRBJ2-5, the V gene TRBV2, with 9 bases that match TRBD1. CDR3 length equals 15 residues. Looked up from germline, CDR1 is SNHLY and CDR2 is FYNNEI. Trimming at V came to 5 bases and at J to 6 bases, leaving 10 bases not matched to a gene. DNA of the CDR3: TGTGCCAGCAGTAGGGACAGGGCGATTCTGCAGACCCAGTACTTC. Translating it yields CASSRDRAILQTQYF.

This clonotype was seen a handful of times. The chain has TRBV7-9 and TRBJ1-1, with TRBD1 matching 8 bases. This CDR3 spans 13 amino acids. Looked up from germline, CDR1 is SEHNR and CDR2 is FQNEAQ (reference sequence). The V segment lost 6 bases and the J segment 6 bases; nucleotides outside the gene matches: 6. CDR3: CASSADREAEAFF. The CDR3 nucleotides read TGTGCCAGCAGTGCGGACAGGGAGGCTGAAGCTTTCTTT. Drawing the rest from reference TRBV7-9 and TRBJ1-1, the complete variable domain is DTGVSQNPRHKITKRGQNVTFRCDPISEHNRLYWYRQTLGQGPEFLTYFQNEAQLEKSRLLSDRFSAERPKGSFSTLEIQRTEQGDSAMYLCASSADREAEAFFGQGTRLTVV.

This chain links TRBV7-2 with TRBJ2-7, with TRBD2 matching over 8 bases. The CDR3 covers 15 residues. Germline V gene lookup returns CDR1 SGHTA and CDR2 FQGNSA. V lost 4 bases to trimming and J lost 5 bases; unmatched junction nucleotides: 10. DNA of the CDR3: TGTGCCAGCAGCTCATTAAGCGGGAGACACCACGAGCAGTACTTC. This sequence encodes CASSSLSGRHHEQYF.

The chain joins TRBV2 to TRBJ1-2, with 8 bases lining up with TRBD1. The V segment lost 2 bases and the J segment 2 bases; nucleotides outside the gene matches: 4. The CDR3 runs to 15 residues. The germline V gene has CDR1 SNHLY and CDR2 FYNNEI. The CDR3: CASSEQGAGNYGYTF. The CDR3 DNA reads as TGTGCCAGCAGTGAACAGGGGGCTGGGAACTATGGCTACACCTTC.

The rearrangement uses TRBV7-2 and TRBJ1-3, with D possibly matching TRBD1 (5 bases). Deletions cut 5 bases from V and 0 bases from J, with 11 bases between. The CDR3 is 15 amino acids. Germline values: CDR1 SGHTA, CDR2 FQGNSA. The CDR3 nucleotides are TGTGCCAGCAGCGCCGGGGGAGGCTCTGGAAACACCATATATTTT. Translating it yields CASSAGGGSGNTIYF.

This clonotype appeared once. J is TRBJ1-5 and V is TRBV29-1, with D unclear. The CDR3 contains 15 residues. The ends were cut back, 1 base at V and 7 bases at J, with 17 bases in the middle. Germline CDR1 and CDR2: SQVTM and ANQGSEA. The CDR3 DNA is TGCAGCGTTGAAGGCAGACTACTGGGAGAGCAGCCCCAGCATTTT. Its protein is CSVEGRLLGEQPQHF.

The chain joins TRBV2 to TRBJ2-5; 7 bases map to TRBD1. CDR3 length equals 15 residues. V was pared by 7 bases and J by 2 bases, with 10 bases of the junction left unmatched. CDR1 and CDR2 (germline): SNHLY, FYNNEI. The CDR3 reads CASNLNRGRQETQYF. The CDR3 coding sequence is TGTGCCAGCAATTTGAACAGGGGAAGGCAAGAGACCCAGTACTTC.

V usage is TRBV7-8 and J usage is TRBJ2-7; D is ambiguous. The CDR3 loop spans 14 amino acids. The germline V gene encodes CDR1 SGHVS and CDR2 FQNEAQ. The V and J ends lost 1 base and 2 bases respectively, with 9 bases between them. CDR3 sequence: CASSLEVPAYEQYF. In nucleotides, the CDR3 is TGTGCCAGCAGCTTAGAGGTCCCGGCCTACGAGCAGTACTTC.

The V gene is TRBV29-1, the J gene TRBJ2-7; a possible D gene is TRBD1 (6 bases). Between the trimmed V and J ends, which lost 5 bases and 3 bases, there was a span of 20 bases. The CDR3 extends over 15 amino acids. Germline CDR1 is SQVTM and CDR2 is ANQGSEA. CDR3: CSVSARRGGSYEQYF. Written as DNA, the CDR3 is TGCAGCGTTAGTGCTAGACGAGGGGGTAGCTACGAGCAGTACTTC.

V usage is TRBV9 and J usage is TRBJ1-3; D possibly corresponds to TRBD1 (5 bases). Germline V gene lookup returns CDR1 SGDLS and CDR2 YYNGEE. The V end lost 5 bases, the J end lost 0 bases, and 18 bases lay between the germline ends. The CDR3 extends over 17 amino acids. The CDR3 spells CASSYMGSTDSGNTIYF. DNA for the CDR3: TGTGCCAGCAGTTATATGGGGTCGACAGACTCTGGAAACACCATATATTTT.

The chain couples TRBV10-2 to TRBJ1-2; no clear D. The CDR3 length is 14 residues. The V gene lost 3 bases and the J gene lost 0 bases, with 8 bases spanning the gap. Germline V gene lookup returns CDR1 WSHSY and CDR2 SAAADI. CDR3 residues: CASSDLETNYGYTF. In DNA, the CDR3 is TGCGCCAGCAGTGACCTCGAAACTAACTATGGCTACACCTTC.

This clonotype showed up just a few times. This chain uses TRBV29-1 with TRBJ2-7; the match to TRBD2 covers 12 bases. V shed 6 bases, J shed 5 bases, and the junction held 8 bases outside the gene matches. The CDR3 is 14 residues long. Germline-derived CDR1 and CDR2 are SQVTM and ANQGSEA. The CDR3 sequence is CSVSRTSGKNEQYF. CDR3 in DNA: TGCAGCGTCTCCCGGACTAGCGGGAAGAACGAGCAGTACTTC.

The chain employs TRBV5-1 and TRBJ2-7; D may be TRBD1 (5 bases). The CDR3 has 13 residues. Per germline, CDR1 SGHRS and CDR2 YFSETQ. Trimming pared 4 bases from V and 2 bases from J, leaving 10 bases between. This CDR3 reads CASSLGHPYEQYF. DNA for the CDR3: TGCGCCAGCAGCCTCGGACACCCCTACGAGCAGTACTTC.

This chain connects TRBV20-1 to TRBJ2-7; tentatively, D is TRBD1 (5 bases). The germline V and J ends were trimmed by 0 bases and 0 bases, with 9 bases remaining between them. The CDR3 has 14 residues. Per the germline V gene, CDR1 is DFQATT and CDR2 is SNEGSKA (reference sequence). The CDR3 sequence: CSARDVRDSYEQYF. The CDR3, as DNA: TGCAGTGCTAGAGACGTCAGGGACTCCTACGAGCAGTACTTC.

This chain uses TRBV7-3 with TRBJ2-7; 7 nucleotides match TRBD1. The CDR3 sequence is 17 residues long. Germline V gene data show CDR1 as SGHTA and CDR2 as FQGTGA. V dropped 4 bases and J dropped 2; count of bases not matched to a gene: 14. The CDR3 DNA reads as TGTGCCAGCAGCTCCTACAGGTCGGGACAGAGGACCTACGAGCAGTACTTC. Amino acid sequence: CASSSYRSGQRTYEQYF.

Only one count was recorded for this clonotype. The genes are TRBV20-1 and TRBJ1-1, with a weak D call TRBD1 (5 bases). Germline V gene lookup returns CDR1 DFQATT and CDR2 SNEGSKA (reference sequence). This CDR3 comprises 14 residues. The V end lost 3 bases, the J end lost 4 bases, and 15 bases lay between the germline ends. CDR3 DNA: TGCAGTGCTAGTCACCTGGGGGTAAGCACTGAAGCTTTCTTT. Translated, it gives CSASHLGVSTEAFF.